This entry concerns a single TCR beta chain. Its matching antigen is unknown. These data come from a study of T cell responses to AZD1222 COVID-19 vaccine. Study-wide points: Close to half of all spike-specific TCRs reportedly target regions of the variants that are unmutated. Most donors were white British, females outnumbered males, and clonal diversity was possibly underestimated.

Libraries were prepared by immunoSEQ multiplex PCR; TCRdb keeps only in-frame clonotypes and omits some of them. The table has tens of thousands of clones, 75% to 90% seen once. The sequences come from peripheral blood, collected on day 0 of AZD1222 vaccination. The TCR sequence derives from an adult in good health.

CDR3 coding DNA: TGTGCCAGCAGTGAAGCCGGGACTAGCGCCTACGAGCAGTACTTC. Protein product: CASSEAGTSAYEQYF. J is TRBJ2-7 and V is TRBV6-1; 10 positions match TRBD2. CDR1 and CDR2 (germline): MNHNS, SASEGT. The V gene end was trimmed by 0 bases and the J gene end by 2 bases; junction bases not matched to a gene: 1. This CDR3 is built from 15 residues.